This is a list of T cell receptor beta chains from one sample in a study of Ad26.COV2.S vaccination and SARS-CoV-2 variants. Only in-frame clones appear in the TCRdb table, and some are missing; sequencing was by immunoSEQ multiplex PCR. The table includes 400,000 to 450,000 clones, approximately 92% detected once. Here the sequenced sample was peripheral blood, taken in a trial of Ad26.COV2.S vaccine versus placebo. The receptors were sampled from a person aged 18-65 years who received the Ad26.COV2.S COVID-19 vaccine or a placebo. Each CDR3 is given with its conserved first and last residue. D genes are given only for firm matches. Clone size, where shown, is once, few, many, or a class for clones that have expanded.

clone_size	v_call	d_call	j_call	cdr3_aa	cdr3_nt
.	TRBV5-6	TRBD1	TRBJ2-7	CASSWRDRVLSYEQYF	TGTGCCAGCAGCTGGCGGGACAGGGTCCTTTCCTACGAGCAGTACTTC
.	TRBV7-8	.	TRBJ2-7	CASSLPGPSSSYEQYF	TGTGCCAGCAGCTTACCGGGACCGTCGAGCTCCTACGAGCAGTACTTC
.	TRBV9	.	TRBJ2-7	CASSVGGLSSYEQYF	TGTGCCAGCAGCGTAGGAGGGTTGAGCTCCTACGAGCAGTACTTC
.	TRBV10-2	.	TRBJ1-3	CATVKGVGNTIYF	TGCGCCACCGTAAAAGGGGTAGGAAACACCATATATTTT
.	TRBV19	.	TRBJ2-3	CASSWAIPGDTQYF	TGTGCCAGTAGTTGGGCTATACCCGGGGATACGCAGTATTTT
.	TRBV7-8	.	TRBJ1-3	CASRPRDVRNTIYF	TGTGCCAGCAGACCCCGGGACGTTAGAAACACCATATATTTT
.	TRBV27	.	TRBJ2-7	CASSHGTYEQYF	TGTGCCAGCAGTCACGGGACTTACGAGCAGTACTTC
.	TRBV12-5	.	TRBJ1-2	CASGFSGTNYGYTF	TGTGCTAGTGGTTTTTCAGGGACTAACTATGGCTACACCTTC
.	TRBV15	TRBD2	TRBJ2-3	CATSEGLAGHSSTDTQYF	TGTGCCACCAGCGAGGGACTAGCGGGGCACTCAAGCACAGATACGCAGTATTTT
.	TRBV7-9	.	TRBJ1-5	CASSLDTGYSNQPQHF	TGTGCCAGCAGCTTGGATACAGGGTATAGCAATCAGCCCCAGCATTTT
.	TRBV5-4	TRBD1	TRBJ2-2	CASSQPGQGDTGELFF	TGTGCCAGCAGCCAGCCGGGACAGGGGGACACCGGGGAGCTGTTTTTT
.	TRBV9	.	TRBJ2-1	CASSPRGTGTLAYNEQFF	TGTGCCAGCAGCCCAAGGGGGACCGGGACCCTCGCCTACAATGAGCAGTTCTTC
.	TRBV4-3	TRBD1	TRBJ2-7	CASSQVRDRGGEQYF	TGCGCCAGCAGCCAAGTCCGGGACAGGGGAGGAGAGCAGTACTTC
.	TRBV10-3	.	TRBJ2-3	CAISIGGGTDTQYF	TGTGCCATCAGTATAGGGGGGGGCACAGATACGCAGTATTTT
.	TRBV6-1	TRBD1	TRBJ2-3	CASSGSGTGGTDTQYF	TGTGCCAGCAGTGGATCCGGGACAGGAGGAACAGATACGCAGTATTTT
once	TRBV20-1	.	TRBJ2-1	CSASQGGVYNEQFF	TGCAGTGCTAGTCAGGGGGGGGTCTACAATGAGCAGTTCTTC
.	TRBV7-9	TRBD2	TRBJ2-5	CASSLLSGGAQETQYF	TGTGCCAGCAGCCTGCTTAGCGGGGGGGCGCAAGAGACCCAGTACTTC
.	TRBV4-3	.	TRBJ1-5	CASSQGANQPQHF	TGCGCCAGCAGCCAAGGAGCAAATCAGCCCCAGCATTTT
.	TRBV10-2	.	TRBJ2-1	CASSEPGGFSNEQFF	TGCGCCAGCAGTGAGCCGGGGGGCTTCAGCAATGAGCAGTTCTTC
.	TRBV19	.	TRBJ2-1	CASSIQGRWVGNEQFF	TGTGCCAGTAGTATCCAGGGAAGATGGGTGGGTAATGAGCAGTTCTTC
.	TRBV27	TRBD1	TRBJ1-2	CASSGGQGLNYGYTF	TGTGCCAGCAGTGGAGGACAGGGACTTAACTATGGCTACACCTTC
once	TRBV15	.	TRBJ1-2	CATSRERDYGYTF	TGTGCCACCAGCAGAGAACGGGATTATGGCTACACCTTC
.	TRBV7-2	.	TRBJ2-7	CASSNQYEQYF	TGTGCCAGCAGCAATCAGTACGAGCAGTACTTC
once	TRBV7-2	TRBD2	TRBJ2-1	CASSPGRASGGHNEQFF	TGTGCCAGCAGCCCCGGGAGGGCTAGCGGGGGGCACAATGAGCAGTTCTTC
.	TRBV6-5	.	TRBJ1-5	CASSSTPGGQPQHF	TGTGCCAGCAGTTCAACCCCCGGGGGCCAGCCCCAGCATTTT
.	TRBV9	.	TRBJ1-3	CASSDPANLETSGNTIYF	TGTGCCAGCAGCGATCCAGCCAACCTCGAGACCTCTGGAAACACCATATATTTT
.	TRBV6-5	TRBD1	TRBJ1-1	CASSYSFSGQGTEAFF	TGTGCCAGCAGTTACTCTTTTTCGGGACAGGGGACTGAAGCTTTCTTT
.	TRBV11-2	.	TRBJ2-1	CASSLASSNEQFF	TGTGCCAGCAGCTTAGCGTCCAGTAATGAGCAGTTCTTC
.	TRBV7-9	TRBD2	TRBJ2-5	CASSFSYSGVEETQYF	TGTGCCAGCAGCTTTTCATATAGCGGGGTAGAAGAGACCCAGTACTTC
.	TRBV6-1	.	TRBJ2-5	CASSEGGGETQYF	TGTGCCAGCAGTGAAGGTGGTGGGGAGACCCAGTACTTC
.	TRBV28	TRBD1	TRBJ2-7	CASSSTGGFLPPPYEQYF	TGTGCCAGCAGTTCGACAGGGGGCTTCTTACCTCCCCCCTACGAGCAGTACTTC
.	TRBV6-2/TRBV6-3	.	TRBJ2-7	CASSYGAVAGEQYF	TGTGCCAGCAGTTACGGGGCAGTGGCTGGGGAGCAGTACTTC
once	TRBV21-1	.	TRBJ1-6	CASSAQGRRNSPLHF	TGTGCCAGCAGCGCCCAGGGACGCCGTAATTCACCCCTCCACTTT
.	TRBV7-2	.	TRBJ2-2	CASSLRGVPNTGELFF	TGTGCCAGCAGCTTACGAGGCGTACCGAACACCGGGGAGCTGTTTTTT
.	TRBV10-3	.	TRBJ1-2	CAISEPTGFYGYTF	TGTGCCATCAGTGAGCCTACAGGGTTCTATGGCTACACCTTC